The sample holds many counts of the clone carrying this TCR beta chain. No antigen is known for it. Exclusions: uncontrolled infection, other autoimmune disease, pregnancy, lactation. V was pared by 4 bases and J by 2 bases, with 11 bases between. There are 14 residues in the CDR3. This record belongs to a study of T cells in Graves' hyperthyroidism and ophthalmopathy. Findings and caveats of the study: Appearing also in blood were most of the thyroid clonotypes expanded above 0.001.

TCR beta CDR3 region amplification was performed from RNA transcripts. Researchers ran a first-round RT-PCR on the TCR CDR3 using the HTBI primer set. In TCRdb, the multiplex PCR reads were re-called with MiXCR into one record per CDR3 protein. The table includes hundreds of thousands of distinct CDR3 sequences, roughly 13% detected once. Source material: blood. This sequence was found in a woman in her 30s with Graves' hyperthyroidism that later progressed to Graves' ophthalmopathy. V gene TRBV12-3 or TRBV12-4 combines with J gene TRBJ1-2; possibly TRBD1 for D (5 bases). The CDR3 nucleotides read TGTGCCAGCAGTTCCCCGGGGCACAACTATGGCTACACCTTC. It is translated as CASSSPGHNYGYTF.